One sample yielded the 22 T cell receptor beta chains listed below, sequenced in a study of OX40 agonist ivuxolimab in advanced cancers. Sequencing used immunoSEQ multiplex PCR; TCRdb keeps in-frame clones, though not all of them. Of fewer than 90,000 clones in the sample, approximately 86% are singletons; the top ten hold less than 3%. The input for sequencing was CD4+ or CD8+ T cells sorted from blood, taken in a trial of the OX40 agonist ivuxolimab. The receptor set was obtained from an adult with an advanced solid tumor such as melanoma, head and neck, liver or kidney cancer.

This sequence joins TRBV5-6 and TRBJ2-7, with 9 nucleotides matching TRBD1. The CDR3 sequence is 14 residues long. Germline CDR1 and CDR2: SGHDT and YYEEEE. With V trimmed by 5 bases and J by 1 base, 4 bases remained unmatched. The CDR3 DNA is TGTGCCAGCAGTCGGACAGGGGATTCCTACGAGCAGTACTTC. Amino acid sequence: CASSRTGDSYEQYF.

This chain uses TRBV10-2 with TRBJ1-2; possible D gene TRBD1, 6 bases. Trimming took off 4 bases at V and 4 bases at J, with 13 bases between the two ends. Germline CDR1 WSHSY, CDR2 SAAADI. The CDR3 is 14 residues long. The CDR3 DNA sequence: TGCGCCAGCAGTGTCGGGGGGGCGATCTATGGCTACACCTTC. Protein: CASSVGGAIYGYTF.

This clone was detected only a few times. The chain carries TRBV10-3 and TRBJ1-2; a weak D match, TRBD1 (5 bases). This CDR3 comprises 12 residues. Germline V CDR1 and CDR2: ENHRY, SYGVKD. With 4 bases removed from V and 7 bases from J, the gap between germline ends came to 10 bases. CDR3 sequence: CAISGQGVGYTF. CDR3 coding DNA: TGTGCCATCAGTGGGCAGGGTGTTGGCTACACCTTC.

In DNA form, the CDR3 reads TGTGCTAGTGGTTTAGGCACGTCTAACACTGAAGCTTTCTTT. Residues: CASGLGTSNTEAFF. The gene calls are TRBV12-5 and TRBJ1-1; D gene uncertain. CDR3 length equals 14 residues. Germline loops: CDR1 LGHNT, CDR2 FRNRAP. Trimming stripped 3 bases from V and 2 bases from J, with 10 bases between.

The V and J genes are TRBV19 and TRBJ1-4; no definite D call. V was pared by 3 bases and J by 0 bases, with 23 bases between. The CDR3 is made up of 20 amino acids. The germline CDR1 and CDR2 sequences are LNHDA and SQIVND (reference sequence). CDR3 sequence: CASSMNWGQLSKTTNEKLFF. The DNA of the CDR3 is TGTGCCAGTAGTATGAACTGGGGTCAACTAAGCAAGACAACTAATGAAAAACTGTTTTTT.

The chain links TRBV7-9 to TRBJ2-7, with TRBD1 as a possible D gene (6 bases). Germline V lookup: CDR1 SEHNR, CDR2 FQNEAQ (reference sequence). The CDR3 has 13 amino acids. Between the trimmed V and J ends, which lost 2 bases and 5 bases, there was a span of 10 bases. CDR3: CASSLNWGHEQYF. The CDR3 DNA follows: TGTGCCAGCAGCTTAAATTGGGGGCACGAGCAGTACTTC. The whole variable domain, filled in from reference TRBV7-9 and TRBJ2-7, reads DTGVSQNPRHKITKRGQNVTFRCDPISEHNRLYWYRQTLGQGPEFLTYFQNEAQLEKSRLLSDRFSAERPKGSFSTLEIQRTEQGDSAMYLCASSLNWGHEQYFGPGTRLTVT.

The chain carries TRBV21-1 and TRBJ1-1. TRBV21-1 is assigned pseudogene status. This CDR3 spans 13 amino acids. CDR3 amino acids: CASSKVRATEAFF. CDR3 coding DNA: TGTGCCAGCAGCAAAGTGAGGGCCACTGAAGCTTTCTTT.

CDR3 coding DNA: TGTGCCAGCAGTGTGATCTCTGGAAACACCATATATTTT. Translated: CASSVISGNTIYF. The chain recombines TRBV28 with TRBJ1-3; D ambiguous. The CDR3 loop spans 13 amino acids. Germline V gene sequence: CDR1 MDHEN, CDR2 SYDVKM. V shed 5 bases and J shed 0 bases, with 5 bases lying between them.

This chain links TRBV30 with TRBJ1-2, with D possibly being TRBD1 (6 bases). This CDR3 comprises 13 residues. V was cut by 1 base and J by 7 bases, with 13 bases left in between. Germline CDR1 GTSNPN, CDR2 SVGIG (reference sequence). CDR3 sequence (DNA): TGTGCCTGGAGTGCGGAGCGGGGGGCTGGCTACACCTTC. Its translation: CAWSAERGAGYTF.

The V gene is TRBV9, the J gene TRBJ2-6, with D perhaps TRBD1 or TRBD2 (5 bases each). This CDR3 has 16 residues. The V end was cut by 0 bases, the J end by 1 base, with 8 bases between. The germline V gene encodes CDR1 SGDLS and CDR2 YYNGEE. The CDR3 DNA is TGTGCCAGCAGCGTAGGGGGCGGGTCTGGGGCCAACGTCCTGACTTTC. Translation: CASSVGGGSGANVLTF.

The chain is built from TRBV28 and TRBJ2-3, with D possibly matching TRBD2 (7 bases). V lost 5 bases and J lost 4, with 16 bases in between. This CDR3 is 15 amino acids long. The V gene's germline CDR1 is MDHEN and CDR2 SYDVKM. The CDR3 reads CASSTRGLGADTQYF. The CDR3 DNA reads TGTGCCAGCAGTACGCGGGGGCTCGGAGCAGATACGCAGTATTTT. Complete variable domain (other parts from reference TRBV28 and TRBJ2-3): DVKVTQSSRYLVKRTGEKVFLECVQDMDHENMFWYRQDPGLGLRLIYFSYDVKMKEKGDIPEGYSVSREKKERFSLILESASTNQTSMYLCASSTRGLGADTQYFGPGTRLTVL.

CDR3 bases: TGTGCCATCAGCGGAACCGGGACTAGCTGGAGGAATGAGCAGTTCTTC. It encodes CAISGTGTSWRNEQFF. This chain joins TRBV10-3 and TRBJ2-1, with 9 bases lining up with TRBD2. CDR1 ENHRY and CDR2 SYGVKD come from the germline V gene. Trimming at V came to 6 bases and at J to 7 bases, leaving 13 bases not matched to a gene. The CDR3 consists of 16 residues.

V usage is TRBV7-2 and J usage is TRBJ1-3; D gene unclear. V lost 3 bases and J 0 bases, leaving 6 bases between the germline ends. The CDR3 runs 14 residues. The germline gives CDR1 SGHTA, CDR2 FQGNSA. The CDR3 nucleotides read TGTGCCAGCAGCTTCGTGGGCTCTGGAAACACCATATATTTT. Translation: CASSFVGSGNTIYF.

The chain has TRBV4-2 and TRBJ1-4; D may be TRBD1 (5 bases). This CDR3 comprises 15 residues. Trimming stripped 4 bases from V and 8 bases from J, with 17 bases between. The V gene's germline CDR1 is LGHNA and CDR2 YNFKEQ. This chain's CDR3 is CASSLGTADREKLFF. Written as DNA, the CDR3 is TGTGCCAGCAGCCTCGGGACTGCCGATCGGGAAAAACTGTTTTTT.

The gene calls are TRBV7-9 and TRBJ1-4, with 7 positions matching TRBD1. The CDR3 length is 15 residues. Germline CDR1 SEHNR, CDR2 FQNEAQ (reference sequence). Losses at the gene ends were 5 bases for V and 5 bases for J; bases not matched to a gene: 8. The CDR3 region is CASSPNTGVNEKLFF. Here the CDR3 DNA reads TGTGCCAGCAGCCCTAACACAGGGGTCAATGAAAAACTGTTTTTT.

CDR3 in DNA: TGTGCCACCAGCTACGGGCTCTGGGGCTCTGGAAACACCATATATTTT. It specifies CATSYGLWGSGNTIYF. This sequence joins TRBV15 and TRBJ1-3, with no clear D. CDR3 length equals 16 residues. The V gene lost 5 bases and the J gene lost 0 bases, with 14 bases spanning the gap. Germline V gene sequence: CDR1 LNHNV, CDR2 YYDKDF (reference sequence).

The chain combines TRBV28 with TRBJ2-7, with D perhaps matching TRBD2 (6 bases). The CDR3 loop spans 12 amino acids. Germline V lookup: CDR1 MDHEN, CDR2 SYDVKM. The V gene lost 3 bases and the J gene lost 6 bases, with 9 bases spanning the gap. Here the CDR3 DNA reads TGTGCCAGCAGTTTTTCCGGGGGCGAGCAGTACGTC. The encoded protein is CASSFSGGEQYV.

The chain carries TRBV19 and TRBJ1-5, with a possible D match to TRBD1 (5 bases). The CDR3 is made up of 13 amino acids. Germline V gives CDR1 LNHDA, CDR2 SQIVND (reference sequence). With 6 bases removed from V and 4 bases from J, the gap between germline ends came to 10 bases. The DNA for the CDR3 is TGTGCCAGTAGGAACAGGTCAAATCAGCCCCAGCATTTT. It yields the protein CASRNRSNQPQHF.

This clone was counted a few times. DNA for the CDR3: TGTGCCAGCAGCCAGGGTAAAACAGAGAACGATAATTCACCCCTCCACTTT. Protein: CASSQGKTENDNSPLHF. The V and J genes are TRBV4-2 and TRBJ1-6; D is uncertain. The CDR3 is made up of 17 amino acids. The V gene lost 3 bases and the J gene lost 5 bases, with 17 bases spanning the gap. Germline CDR1 and CDR2: LGHNA and YNFKEQ.

The CDR3, as DNA: TGTGCCAGCAGTGATAGGACAGGGGGCACAGATACGCAGTATTTT. This gives the protein CASSDRTGGTDTQYF. The J gene is TRBJ2-3, the V gene TRBV6-1, with 9 bases aligning to TRBD1. The germline CDR1 and CDR2 sequences are MNHNS and SASEGT. Unmatched junction bases numbered 2, after V lost 3 bases and J lost 1 base. The length of the CDR3 is 15 residues.

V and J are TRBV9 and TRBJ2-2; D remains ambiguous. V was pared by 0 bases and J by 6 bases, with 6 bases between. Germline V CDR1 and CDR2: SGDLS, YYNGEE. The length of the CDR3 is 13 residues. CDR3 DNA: TGTGCCAGCAGCGTAGGCTCCCCCGGGGAGCTGTTTTTT. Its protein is CASSVGSPGELFF. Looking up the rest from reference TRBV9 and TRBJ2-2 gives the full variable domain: DSGVTQTPKHLITATGQRVTLRCSPRSGDLSVYWYQQSLDQGLQFLIQYYNGEERAKGNILERFSAQQFPDLHSELNLSSLELGDSALYFCASSVGSPGELFFGEGSRLTVL.

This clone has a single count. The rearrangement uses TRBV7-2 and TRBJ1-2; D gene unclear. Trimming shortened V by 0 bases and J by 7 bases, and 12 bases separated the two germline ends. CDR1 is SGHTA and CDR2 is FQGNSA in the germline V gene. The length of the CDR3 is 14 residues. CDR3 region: CASSLALVSGGYTF. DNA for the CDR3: TGTGCCAGCAGCTTAGCGCTGGTAAGCGGTGGCTACACCTTC.